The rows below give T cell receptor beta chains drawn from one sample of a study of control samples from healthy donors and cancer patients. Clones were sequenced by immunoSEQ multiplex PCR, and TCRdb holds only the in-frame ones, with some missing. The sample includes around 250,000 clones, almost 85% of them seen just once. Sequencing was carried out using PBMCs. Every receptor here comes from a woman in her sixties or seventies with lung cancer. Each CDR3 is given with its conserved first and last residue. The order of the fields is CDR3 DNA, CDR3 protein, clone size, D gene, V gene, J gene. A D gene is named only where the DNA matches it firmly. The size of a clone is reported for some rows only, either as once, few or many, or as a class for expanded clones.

TGTGCCAGCAGCTACTCAGGGGGAGATTCACCCCTCCACTTT	CASSYSGGDSPLHF	few	TRBD1	TRBV9	TRBJ1-6
TGTGCCAGCAGAGCCCCCGGGACTAGCGGGAGTCCAAACGAGCAGTACTTC	CASRAPGTSGSPNEQYF	.	TRBD2	TRBV7-9	TRBJ2-7
TGTGCCAGCAGCCCGGACATAAACTATGGCTACACCTTC	CASSPDINYGYTF	.	.	TRBV9	TRBJ1-2
TGTGCCAGCAGCCCTTCGAGCTCCTATAATTCACCCCTCCACTTT	CASSPSSSYNSPLHF	many	.	TRBV9	TRBJ1-6
TGTGCCAGCAGCAAAAGGGCAGGGCACTCCTACGAGCAGTACTTC	CASSKRAGHSYEQYF	.	.	TRBV21-1	TRBJ2-7
TGTGCCAGCAGGATTAGCGGGGGTCAGGAGACCAAGTACTTC	CASRISGGQETKYF	.	TRBD2	TRBV2	TRBJ2-5
TGTGCCAGCAAACTTAACTTTGGACAGGGAGGCAATGAGCAGTTCTTC	CASKLNFGQGGNEQFF	.	TRBD1	TRBV11-2	TRBJ2-1
TGTGCCAGCACCCCGGGGACAGGGAGCTATGGCTACACCTTC	CASTPGTGSYGYTF	.	TRBD1	TRBV28	TRBJ1-2
TGTGCCAGCAGCGGCGGGACTAGCGGTTACACCGGGGAGCTGTTTTTT	CASSGGTSGYTGELFF	.	TRBD2	TRBV5-6	TRBJ2-2
TGTGCCAGCAGTGAACGGACAGGGGCAAGGGCCCAGTACTTC	CASSERTGARAQYF	.	TRBD1	TRBV2	TRBJ2-5
TGCGCCAGCAGCTTGACCTACGGACAGGGGGATCAGCCCCAGCATTTT	CASSLTYGQGDQPQHF	.	TRBD1	TRBV5-1	TRBJ1-5